The rows below give T cell receptor beta chains drawn from one sample of a study of CD8 T cells in Susac syndrome. TCRdb independently ran MiXCR on the immunoSEQ multiplex PCR reads; one entry per CDR3 protein. The profile shows some 180,000 distinct CDR3 sequences, about 95% of them singletons. The specimen was CD4+ T cells from PBMCs. The receptors here all came from a human donor in good health. CDR3s include the opening cysteine and the closing phenylalanine or tryptophan. Fields, in order: D gene, J gene, V gene, clone size, CDR3 DNA, CDR3 protein. D genes are given only for firm matches. Size is stated for part of the rows, as once, few or many counts, or as a class when the clone is expanded.

-,TRBJ2-1,TRBV29-1,-,TGCAGCGTTGTTGGCGGAAGCTCCTACAATGAGCAGTTCTTC,CSVVGGSSYNEQFF
-,TRBJ2-5,TRBV15,-,TGTGCCACCAGCAGAGATGTGGGGGAACAAGAGACCCAGTACTTC,CATSRDVGEQETQYF
-,TRBJ1-2,TRBV7-3,-,TGTGCCAGCAGCTTAATTTGGGATTATGGCTACACCTTC,CASSLIWDYGYTF
-,TRBJ2-7,TRBV2,-,TGTGCCAGCAGTGTGGAACGGGGCATCGAGCAGTACTTC,CASSVERGIEQYF
-,TRBJ1-4,TRBV30,-,TGTGCCTGGAGTGTGCGGGCCAGGGTAGGAGAAAAACTGTTTTTT,CAWSVRARVGEKLFF
-,TRBJ2-5,TRBV12-3/TRBV12-4,-,TGTGCCAGCAGTTTTAAAGGATGCCAGTACTTC,CASSFKGCQYF
TRBD1,TRBJ1-2,TRBV20-1,-,TGCAGTGCCAGGCCGGGACAGGGCTTTGGCTACACCTTC,CSARPGQGFGYTF
-,TRBJ2-1,TRBV6-5,-,TGTGCCAGCAGTGAAGGGGGCGGGAGCTATGAGCAGTTCTTC,CASSEGGGSYEQFF
-,TRBJ1-1,TRBV5-1,-,TGCGCCAGCAGCTTGGACCAATACACTGAAGCTTTCTTT,CASSLDQYTEAFF
-,TRBJ1-1,TRBV18,-,TGTGCCAGCTCACCCTCGATCGTGGGAGTGAACACTGAAGCTTTCTTT,CASSPSIVGVNTEAFF
-,TRBJ2-1,TRBV7-9,-,TGTGCCAGCAGCTTAGCCGCGGTGGGTGCCTACAATGAGCAGTTCTTC,CASSLAAVGAYNEQFF
-,TRBJ2-5,TRBV7-9,once,TGTGCCACCCCGGAGAGTCAAGAGACCCAGTACTTC,CATPESQETQYF
-,TRBJ2-1,TRBV20-1,-,TGCAGTGCTATTCCGACCCGGGGCGGCTCCTACAATGAGCAGTTCTTC,CSAIPTRGGSYNEQFF
TRBD1,TRBJ1-1,TRBV6-2/TRBV6-3,-,TGTGCCAGCAGCCGCGACAGGGCAGGAACTGAAGCTTTCTTT,CASSRDRAGTEAFF
-,TRBJ2-1,TRBV20-1,once,TGCAGTGCTAGGGGCAGACTAACGCCTTCCTACAATGAGCAGTTCTTC,CSARGRLTPSYNEQFF
TRBD2,TRBJ2-1,TRBV7-9,-,TGTGCCAGCAGCCCTTGGACTAGCGGGAAGGGTGAGCAGTTCTTC,CASSPWTSGKGEQFF
TRBD2,TRBJ2-2,TRBV7-2,-,TGTGCCAGCACCGCTAGCGGGAGAATCGGGGAGCTGTTTTTT,CASTASGRIGELFF
TRBD1,TRBJ1-2,TRBV4-3,-,TGCGCCAGCAGCCAAGATAGAGGGACAGGGCCCGGCTACACCTTC,CASSQDRGTGPGYTF
TRBD2,TRBJ2-5,TRBV29-1,-,TGCAGCGGGATTACTAGCGGGGTCCAAGAGACCCAGTACTTC,CSGITSGVQETQYF
-,TRBJ2-1,TRBV30,-,TGTGCCTGGAGCGGGGGCGGGAGTTTAGATGAGCAGTTCTTC,CAWSGGGSLDEQFF
TRBD2,TRBJ2-3,TRBV6-2/TRBV6-3,-,TGTGCCAGCAGTTACTCGGCTAGCGGGATAACAGATACGCAGTATTTT,CASSYSASGITDTQYF
TRBD2,TRBJ2-7,TRBV24-1,-,TGTGCCACCAGTGATTTGGTTCTAGCGGTCCCCTACGAGCAGTACTTC,CATSDLVLAVPYEQYF
-,TRBJ2-3,TRBV29-1,-,TGCAGCGTTGTTACCACAGATACGCAGTATTTT,CSVVTTDTQYF
-,TRBJ1-1,TRBV12-5,-,TGTGCTAGTGGTTTGGGGAGGGGACGGATGAACACTGAAGCTTTCTTT,CASGLGRGRMNTEAFF
-,TRBJ1-1,TRBV3-1,-,TGTGCCAGCAGCCAAGGGTCTGGGGGAACGACTGAAGCTTTCTTT,CASSQGSGGTTEAFF
TRBD1,TRBJ2-7,TRBV2,-,TGTGCCAGCAGAGCCGGGACAGGGTCCTACGAGCAGTACTTC,CASRAGTGSYEQYF
TRBD1,TRBJ2-7,TRBV28,-,TGTGCCAGCAGCACACCGGGACAGCGAGGCGAGCAGTACTTC,CASSTPGQRGEQYF
-,TRBJ2-2,TRBV7-2,few,TGTGCCAGCAGCTTGGACGGGAACACCGGGGAGCTGTTTTTT,CASSLDGNTGELFF